This TCR beta chain stems from a study of CD8 T cells in ankylosing spondylitis (dated by TCRdb to about 2017). About the study as a whole: The study set out to find disease-linked TCR variants by profiling T cell receptor beta repertoires in ankylosing spondylitis patients and healthy donors. The whole study cohort included under 140 healthy donors and about two dozen ankylosing spondylitis patients. Peripheral blood samples were taken, and synovial fluid was additionally collected from ankylosing spondylitis patients. Study-wide findings and limitations: The disease-linked clones showed a CD8+ phenotype and occurred at relatively low frequencies in peripheral blood. The disease-linked clones were reported to be significantly enriched in matched synovial fluid samples from ankylosing spondylitis patients. Blood from ankylosing spondylitis patients appeared to be characterized by a TCR beta motif made up of about 8 highly homologous amino acid variants. Some motif variants had previously been reported in the synovial fluid and blood of reactive arthritis patients, which suggests shared mechanisms of disease initiation.

TCRdb lists the instrument as Illumina HiSeq 2500. TCR beta libraries were prepared by quantitative 5'-RACE with molecular barcodes. In the authors' own workflow: Disease-linked TCR variants were identified with a new computational method built on a probabilistic model of VDJ rearrangement. TCRdb trimmed the raw reads at Q25, called clones with MiXCR and kept productive beta chains. CDR3 protein sequences are deduplicated, and each keeps its most common genes and DNA. What appears here as the V and J calls and clone size reflects TCRdb's work, not the paper's. The sample table lists roughly 440,000 distinct CDR3 sequences, roughly 18% of them with a count of one. The ten largest account for just over 1% of the sample. The CDR3 covers 15 residues, taking in both the cysteine and the phenylalanine. Only the CDR3 portion is preserved as DNA: 45 bases, with reading frame beginning at the first base. The germline V gene yields MNHNS for CDR1 and SASEGT for CDR2.

Concerning this clonotype itself: The antigen it binds to is not known. At one end the junction does not follow the germline gene, possibly because of a read error.

Sequencing input: blood, either unsorted or a sorted T cell fraction (not recorded which). The origin of this receptor is a male donor with ankylosing spondylitis. The chain is made from TRBV6-1 and TRBJ1-5; 8 central nucleotides agree with TRBD1. The encoded CDR3 is CASSEGQGVGQPQHF. The DNA reads as follows: TGTGCCAGCAGCGAAGGACAGGGCGTCGGTCAGCCCCAGCATTTT.